These 24 T cell receptor beta chains share one sample of origin, sequenced in a study of T cells after yellow fever vaccination (dated by TCRdb to between 2018 and 2020). Library preparation used 5' RACE. Instrument used: Illumina NovaSeq 6000. Using fastp at Q25 and MiXCR, TCRdb reprocessed the public reads and kept productive beta chains. Rows with one shared CDR3 protein collapse into an entry with the most common genes and DNA. The sample data list 250,000 to 300,000 distinct CDR3 sequences, and about 5% of these were observed just once. The ten largest clones add up to around 3.3% of the sample. Taken with the paper, the label for treatment or condition translates to: live attenuated yellow fever vaccine strain. Sequences were derived from CD4+ T cells sorted from PBMCs, sampled on the day of the yellow fever booster vaccination. Receptor source: a man between 18 and 29 years old who received the YFV17D yellow fever vaccine.

This clonotype has a count of ten or more. The rearrangement uses TRBV6-5 and TRBJ2-6; D not certain. The CDR3 runs 15 residues. Germline-derived CDR1 and CDR2 are MNHEY and SVGAGI. Trimming left V 7 bases short and J 4 bases short, with 14 bases between. The CDR3 spells CASNPSEEGANVLTF. For the CDR3, the DNA is TGTGCCAGCAATCCCAGCGAGGAGGGGGCCAACGTCCTGACTTTC.

J is TRBJ2-2 and V is TRBV6-2 or TRBV6-3, with D tentatively TRBD1 (6 bases). CDR1 is MNHEY, CDR2 SVGEGT, per germline. The CDR3 has 12 residues. V was clipped by 7 bases and J by 4 bases, with 7 bases between them. This CDR3 reads CASTRGTGELFF. As DNA, the CDR3 is TGTGCCAGCACCAGGGGCACCGGGGAGCTGTTTTTT.

The sample holds a few counts of this clonotype. V gene TRBV7-3 combines with J gene TRBJ2-6; D gene unclear. V shed 6 bases and J shed 4 bases, with 16 bases lying between them. Germline CDR1 and CDR2: SGHTA and FQGTGA. This CDR3 is built from 16 residues. The chain's CDR3 is CASSRWVASGANVLTF. In DNA, the CDR3 is TGTGCCAGCAGTCGATGGGTAGCCTCCGGGGCCAACGTCCTGACTTTC.

This clonotype was picked up a small number of times. The chain recombines TRBV7-8 with TRBJ2-7, with TRBD1 identical over 9 bases. V dropped 0 bases and J dropped 6; count of bases not matched to a gene: 9. Germline V lookup: CDR1 SGHVS, CDR2 FQNEAQ. This CDR3 has 16 amino acids. The CDR3 DNA follows: TGTGCCAGCAGCTTAGCGGGGACAGGGAAGTGGGGCGAGCAGTACGTC. This translates into CASSLAGTGKWGEQYV.

This clonotype has only a few counts. The rearrangement uses TRBV12-3 or TRBV12-4 and TRBJ1-1; 9 nucleotides align to TRBD1. J lost 4 bases, V lost 1 base, and 1 base had no gene match. CDR3 length equals 14 residues. The CDR3 region is CASSLVTGGTEAFF. CDR3 nucleotides: TGTGCCAGCAGTTTAGTGACAGGGGGCACTGAAGCTTTCTTT.

There are a few counts of this clonotype. The V call is TRBV6-2 or TRBV6-3, the J call TRBJ1-1, with D possibly TRBD1 on 5 matching bases. The CDR3 runs to 13 residues. Germline CDR1 and CDR2: MNHEY and SVGEGT. V was shortened by 1 base and J by 9 bases, with 12 bases between the two germline ends. The CDR3 protein is CASSYYTREKAFF. Written as DNA, the CDR3 is TGTGCCAGCAGTTACTATACCAGGGAGAAAGCTTTCTTT.

The chain is built from TRBV4-3 and TRBJ1-6; 7 nucleotides agree with TRBD1. Germline CDR1 LGHNA, CDR2 YSLEER. The CDR3 spans 15 residues. After removal of 0 bases from V and 8 bases from J, the junction contained 4 bases not matched to a gene. The CDR3 loop is CASSQERDSYSPLHF. DNA of the CDR3: TGCGCCAGCAGCCAAGAAAGGGACAGTTATTCACCCCTCCACTTT.

In this sample, this clonotype turned up many times. This chain joins TRBV6-6 and TRBJ2-7; no firm D call. This CDR3 region has 13 residues. Germline values: CDR1 MNHNY, CDR2 SVGAGI (reference sequence). The ends were cut back, 6 bases at V and 2 bases at J, with 11 bases in the middle. In DNA, the CDR3 is TGTGCCAGCAGAAACAGCGATACCTACGAGCAGTACGTC. Its protein product is CASRNSDTYEQYV.

In this sample, this clonotype turned up a few times. The V gene is TRBV9, the J gene TRBJ2-3; D uncertain. The CDR3 runs 14 residues. Germline values: CDR1 SGDLS, CDR2 YYNGEE. Trimming removed 3 bases at V and 5 bases at J, with 13 bases between. Written as DNA, the CDR3 is TGTGCCAGCAGCGCGCCCCAAGGACGAGATACGCAGTATTTT. This sequence encodes CASSAPQGRDTQYF.

This clonotype was observed many times. This sequence joins TRBV18 and TRBJ2-5; possibly TRBD1 or TRBD2 for D (5 bases each). This CDR3 region has 13 residues. The V end lost 2 bases, the J end lost 5 bases, and 9 bases lay between the germline ends. Germline V CDR1 and CDR2: KGHSH, LQKENI. This CDR3 reads CASSPGTRETQYF. Here the CDR3 DNA reads TGTGCCAGCTCACCAGGGACCCGGGAGACCCAGTACTTC.

This clonotype came up a few times. This sequence joins TRBV11-2 and TRBJ1-3; D might be TRBD1 (6 bases). CDR1 and CDR2 from the germline V gene are SGHAT and FQNNGV. This CDR3 region has 16 residues. Trimming pared 5 bases from V and 4 bases from J, leaving 18 bases between. The CDR3 DNA sequence: TGTGCCAGCAGCCTAAACAGGGATTCGTGGGGAAACACCATATATTTT. Encoded protein: CASSLNRDSWGNTIYF. The full variable domain, with the rest looked up from reference TRBV11-2 and TRBJ1-3, is EAGVAQSPRYKIIEKRQSVAFWCNPISGHATLYWYQQILGQGPKLLIQFQNNGVVDDSQLPKDRFSAERLKGVDSTLKIQPAKLEDSAVYLCASSLNRDSWGNTIYFGEGSWLTVV.

This chain connects TRBV12-5 to TRBJ2-1; D is unresolved. Per the germline V gene, CDR1 is LGHNT and CDR2 is FRNRAP. Trimming removed 6 bases at V and 6 bases at J, with 9 bases between. The CDR3 runs 12 residues. CDR3 in amino acids: CASGPSLNEQFF. The CDR3, as DNA: TGTGCTAGTGGGCCGTCCCTCAATGAGCAGTTCTTC.

This clonotype was counted a few times. The CDR3 reads CASSPSGQGPLGEQFF. In nucleotides, the CDR3 is TGTGCCAGCTCACCATCGGGACAGGGCCCCCTTGGGGAGCAGTTCTTC. The chain is built from TRBV18 and TRBJ2-1, with 9 bases fitting TRBD1. This CDR3 region has 16 residues. Germline V gene sequence: CDR1 KGHSH, CDR2 LQKENI. The V gene end was trimmed by 2 bases and the J gene end by 10 bases; junction bases not matched to a gene: 12.

This clonotype was detected many times. In nucleotides, the CDR3 is TGTGCCAGCAGCTTAAACGGGGTGTATTATGGCTACACCTTC. Translating it yields CASSLNGVYYGYTF. The rearrangement uses TRBV7-9 and TRBJ1-2; D is ambiguous. The CDR3 has 14 amino acids. Per the germline V gene, CDR1 is SEHNR and CDR2 is FQNEAQ (reference sequence). The ends were cut back, 2 bases at V and 5 bases at J, with 12 bases in the middle. The full variable domain, rest sourced from reference TRBV7-9 and TRBJ1-2, is DTGVSQNPRHKITKRGQNVTFRCDPISEHNRLYWYRQTLGQGPEFLTYFQNEAQLEKSRLLSDRFSAERPKGSFSTLEIQRTEQGDSAMYLCASSLNGVYYGYTFGSGTRLTVV.

The chain carries TRBV28 and TRBJ1-2, with 11 bases fitting TRBD1. This CDR3 is 13 amino acids long. Germline assignment: CDR1 MDHEN and CDR2 SYDVKM. V was pared by 8 bases and J by 5 bases, with 4 bases of the junction left unmatched. CDR3 region: CASRTGGAYGYTF. The CDR3 nucleotides read TGTGCCAGCCGGACAGGGGGCGCGTATGGCTACACCTTC.

The chain has TRBV3-1 and TRBJ2-1, with TRBD1 as a possible D gene (6 bases). Looked up from germline, CDR1 is LGHDT and CDR2 is YNNKEL (reference sequence). The length of the CDR3 is 14 residues. The V end was cut by 1 base, the J end by 8 bases, with 12 bases between. The CDR3 DNA reads TGTGCCAGCAGCCAAGCCCCCAGGGGTGATGAGCAGTTCTTC. Protein: CASSQAPRGDEQFF.

The table lists this clonotype with many counts. The rearrangement joins TRBV7-8 to TRBJ2-7; D perhaps matches TRBD2 (8 bases). Germline V lookup: CDR1 SGHVS, CDR2 FQNEAQ. The ends were cut back, 5 bases at V and 7 bases at J, with 15 bases in the middle. The length of the CDR3 is 13 residues. The CDR3 loop reads CASSPGGTAEQYV. CDR3 nucleotides: TGTGCCAGCAGCCCGGGAGGGACAGCTGAGCAGTACGTC.

V gene TRBV5-6 combines with J gene TRBJ2-7, with D uncertain. The CDR3 extends over 13 amino acids. Germline CDR1 SGHDT, CDR2 YYEEEE. Between the trimmed V and J ends, which lost 0 bases and 6 bases, there was a span of 10 bases. Written as DNA, the CDR3 is TGTGCCAGCAGCTTGGTAGGGCGAGGCGAGCAGTACGTC. Translating it yields CASSLVGRGEQYV.

This clonotype was seen only a few times. This chain links TRBV29-1 with TRBJ1-1; perhaps TRBD1 as D (5 bases). This CDR3 spans 13 amino acids. From germline, CDR1 is SQVTM and CDR2 ANQGSEA. V lost 6 bases, J lost 0 bases, and 11 bases lay in between. CDR3: CSVSGLLNTEAFF. The DNA for the CDR3 is TGCAGCGTCTCGGGACTACTGAACACTGAAGCTTTCTTT.

Note on this clonotype: This may be a read error, as it is one base from a much larger clone. V gene TRBV11-2 combines with J gene TRBJ2-3; 12 bases match TRBD2. CDR3 size: 18 residues. Looked up from germline, CDR1 is SGHAT and CDR2 is FQNNGV. V was clipped by 2 bases and J by 0 bases; unmatched bases: 6. The CDR3 DNA follows: TGTGCCAGCAGCTTAAATAGCACTAGCGGGGGGAGCACAGATACGCAGTATTTT. Residues: CASSLNSTSGGSTDTQYF.

The chain employs TRBV2 and TRBJ2-2; TRBD2 matches 9 bases. The V and J ends lost 6 bases and 4 bases, in that order; junction bases with no gene match: 6. There are 15 residues in the CDR3. Germline V gene lookup returns CDR1 SNHLY and CDR2 FYNNEI. This CDR3 reads CASRILAGPTGELFF. CDR3 coding DNA: TGTGCCAGCAGAATTCTAGCGGGGCCCACCGGGGAGCTGTTTTTT. Supplemented by reference TRBV2 and TRBJ2-2, the full variable domain reads EPEVTQTPSHQVTQMGQEVILRCVPISNHLYFYWYRQILGQKVEFLVSFYNNEISEKSEIFDDQFSVERPDGSNFTLKIRSTKLEDSAMYFCASRILAGPTGELFFGEGSRLTVL.

This clonotype was found a few times. The gene calls are TRBV20-1 and TRBJ1-4; D is uncertain. Trimming left V 3 bases short and J 8 bases short, with 16 bases between. Germline lookup yields CDR1 DFQATT and CDR2 SNEGSKA (reference sequence). There are 14 residues in the CDR3. The CDR3 protein is CSASPSEVSEKLFF. DNA of the CDR3: TGCAGTGCTAGCCCCTCCGAGGTATCGGAAAAACTGTTTTTT.

This clonotype was picked up many times. This sequence joins TRBV14 and TRBJ2-3; D is unresolved. Germline V gene sequence: CDR1 SGHDN, CDR2 FVKESK. CDR3 size: 14 residues. The germline V and J ends were trimmed by 2 bases and 1 base, with 7 bases remaining between them. CDR3 coding DNA: TGTGCCAGCAGCCAACAGGCCCGCACAGATACGCAGTATTTT. Protein: CASSQQARTDTQYF.

The genes are TRBV3-2 and TRBJ1-1; the D call in the table, TRBD1, was not verified against the DNA. TRBV3-2 is tagged as a pseudogene. This CDR3 comprises 16 residues. CDR3 protein: CASSQPPGQGNTEAFF. The DNA for the CDR3 is TGTGCCAGCAGCCAACCCCCGGGACAGGGGAACACTGAAGCTTTCTTT.